These 23 T cell receptor beta chains came from one sample sequenced in a study of T-cell reconstitution after alpha-beta-depleted transplantation in children. Preparation of the TCRbeta library used unique molecular identifiers. TCRdb re-derived calls from the PCR reads in MiXCR, one entry per CDR3 protein. The sample shows roughly 240,000 distinct CDR3 sequences, roughly 7.7% of them seen only once. This specimen was PBMCs, mostly from graft donor cells, taken 180 days after TCRalphabeta/CD19-depleted stem cell transplant. The source of these receptors is a male patient younger than 18 who had a stem cell transplant for acute lymphoblastic leukemia, so the T cells may come from the graft donor.

Ten or more counts support this clonotype. The chain is built from TRBV12-3 or TRBV12-4 and TRBJ2-5, with no clear D. This CDR3 is 14 amino acids long. Deletions cut 7 bases from V and 5 bases from J, with 17 bases between. The chain's CDR3 is CASTPSRRVETQYF. The CDR3, as DNA: TGTGCCAGCACCCCCTCCCGGAGAGTTGAGACCCAGTACTTC.

This clonotype was observed a handful of times. The V call is TRBV18, the J call TRBJ2-6; 9 bases line up with TRBD1. The CDR3 totals 20 residues. V gave up 2 bases and J gave up 0 bases; unmatched junction bases: 11. Germline CDR1 KGHSH, CDR2 LQKENI. The CDR3 reads CASSPITWDRASSGANVLTF. For the CDR3, the DNA is TGTGCCAGCTCACCAATTACATGGGACAGGGCTAGCTCTGGGGCCAACGTCCTGACTTTC. Full variable domain (remainder filled in from reference TRBV18 and TRBJ2-6): NAGVMQNPRHLVRRRGQEARLRCSPMKGHSHVYWYRQLPEEGLKFMVYLQKENIIDESGMPKERFSAEFPKEGPSILRIQQVVRGDSAAYFCASSPITWDRASSGANVLTFGAGSRLTVL.

The table lists this clonotype with many counts. The DNA of the CDR3 is TGTGCCAGTACCACGGGACAGGGCTACGAGCAGTACTTC. Protein sequence: CASTTGQGYEQYF. The chain recombines TRBV19 with TRBJ2-7; TRBD1 matches 9 bases. The CDR3 has 13 amino acids. With V trimmed by 7 bases and J by 3 bases, 4 bases remained unmatched. The V gene's germline CDR1 is LNHDA and CDR2 SQIVND (reference sequence).

This clonotype has ten or more counts. J is TRBJ2-1 and V is TRBV5-1; 11 positions match TRBD2. The CDR3 is made up of 17 amino acids. The germline CDR1 and CDR2 sequences are SGHRS and YFSETQ. After removal of 4 bases from V and 4 bases from J, the junction contained 10 bases not matched to a gene. CDR3 region: CASSPKTSGIIYNEQFF. DNA of the CDR3: TGCGCCAGCAGCCCAAAGACTAGCGGGATAATTTACAATGAGCAGTTCTTC.

In this sample, this clonotype turned up many times. The chain has TRBV7-2 and TRBJ2-2; D not resolved. V was trimmed by 1 base and J by 4 bases, leaving 7 bases between them. Germline V gene data show CDR1 as SGHTA and CDR2 as FQGNSA. CDR3 size: 14 residues. DNA for the CDR3: TGTGCCAGCAGCTTAGGGCCGGGCACCGGGGAGCTGTTTTTT. Its translation: CASSLGPGTGELFF.

This clonotype was detected many times. J is TRBJ1-2 and V is TRBV19; D is unresolved. The CDR3 is 14 residues long. V lost 6 bases, J lost 4 bases, and 15 bases lay in between. The V gene's germline CDR1 is LNHDA and CDR2 SQIVND (reference sequence). The CDR3 loop is CASSSATAAYGYTF. The CDR3 nucleotides are TGTGCCAGTAGCTCCGCCACGGCTGCCTATGGCTACACCTTC. The full variable domain, completed using reference TRBV19 and TRBJ1-2, is DGGITQSPKYLFRKEGQNVTLSCEQNLNHDAMYWYRQDPGQGLRLIYYSQIVNDFQKGDIAEGYSVSREKKESFPLTVTSAQKNPTAFYLCASSSATAAYGYTFGSGTRLTVV.

This clonotype was picked up many times. V is TRBV5-1 and J is TRBJ1-1; D gene ambiguous. V shed 6 bases and J shed 1 base, with 4 bases lying between them. This CDR3 has 11 amino acids. Per the germline V gene, CDR1 is SGHRS and CDR2 is YFSETQ. The chain's CDR3 is CASNRNTEAFF. The CDR3 DNA sequence: TGCGCCAGCAATAGGAACACTGAAGCTTTCTTT.

This clonotype was seen many times. V and J are TRBV2 and TRBJ2-1; 15 nucleotides line up with TRBD2. Germline loops: CDR1 SNHLY, CDR2 FYNNEI. V gave up 6 bases and J gave up 1 base; unmatched junction bases: 10. This CDR3 has 19 residues. The CDR3 here is CASRTPGLAGGPSYNEQFF. The CDR3 DNA is TGTGCCAGCAGGACTCCGGGACTAGCGGGAGGACCTTCCTACAATGAGCAGTTCTTC.

In this sample, this clonotype turned up a few times. This chain uses TRBV18 with TRBJ2-7; TRBD2 aligns across 8 bases. This CDR3 has 17 residues. Losses at the gene ends were 3 bases for V and 3 bases for J; bases not matched to a gene: 13. CDR1 is KGHSH, CDR2 LQKENI, per germline. The CDR3, as DNA: TGTGCCAGCTCACCTACCGGGGGGGGACGATCCTTCTACGAGCAGTACTTC. Its translation is CASSPTGGGRSFYEQYF. The complete variable domain, with remaining parts taken from reference TRBV18 and TRBJ2-7, reads NAGVMQNPRHLVRRRGQEARLRCSPMKGHSHVYWYRQLPEEGLKFMVYLQKENIIDESGMPKERFSAEFPKEGPSILRIQQVVRGDSAAYFCASSPTGGGRSFYEQYFGPGTRLTVT.

This clonotype has at least ten counts. The rearrangement joins TRBV6-2 or TRBV6-3 to TRBJ1-1, with unresolved D. Germline-derived CDR1 and CDR2 are MNHEY and SVGEGT. The CDR3 loop spans 10 amino acids. Trimming took 6 bases from V and 6 from J, leaving 5 bases between them. Here the CDR3 DNA reads TGTGCCAGCAGCCGGGCTGAAGCTTTCTTT. It yields the protein CASSRAEAFF.

The sample holds many counts of this clonotype. This chain links TRBV10-3 with TRBJ1-2; 10 bases are shared with TRBD1. Unmatched junction bases numbered 4, after V lost 0 bases and J lost 6 bases. Germline V gene data show CDR1 as ENHRY and CDR2 as SYGVKD. This CDR3 has 15 amino acids. This CDR3 is CAISESMGQGNGYTF. CDR3 nucleotide sequence: TGTGCCATCAGTGAGTCGATGGGACAGGGGAATGGCTACACCTTC.

This clonotype was counted many times. This sequence joins TRBV28 and TRBJ2-5, with 8 bases matching TRBD1. The CDR3 is 15 amino acids. CDR1 and CDR2 from the germline V gene are MDHEN and SYDVKM. Germline trimming cut 4 bases from V and 2 bases from J; bases unmatched to any gene: 6. CDR3 protein: CASSSAHRGQETQYF. DNA for the CDR3: TGTGCCAGCAGTTCCGCACACAGGGGGCAAGAGACCCAGTACTTC.

As for this clonotype: A read error may be the cause here, since a much bigger clone is one base away. V gene TRBV11-2 combines with J gene TRBJ2-1; the match to TRBD2 covers 11 bases. The CDR3 runs to 17 residues. Germline-derived CDR1 and CDR2 are SGHAT and FQNNGV. The V gene end was trimmed by 5 bases and the J gene end by 3 bases; junction bases not matched to a gene: 9. The DNA for the CDR3 is TGTGCCAGCAGCCTGTTAGCGGGGGGGGCCCGCTACAATGAGCAGTTCTTC. As protein: CASSLLAGGARYNEQFF. The variable domain in full, completed from reference TRBV11-2 and TRBJ2-1, reads EAGVAQSPRYKIIEKRQSVAFWCNPISGHATLYWYQQILGQGPKLLIQFQNNGVVDDSQLPKDRFSAERLKGVDSTLKIQPAKLEDSAVYLCASSLLAGGARYNEQFFGPGTRLTVL.

The chain uses TRBV5-1 and TRBJ2-7; D is possibly TRBD1 or TRBD2 (5 bases each). The V and J ends lost 3 bases and 4 bases respectively, with 17 bases between them. The CDR3 covers 15 residues. CDR1 is SGHRS, CDR2 YFSETQ, per germline. In nucleotides, the CDR3 is TGCGCCAGCAGCTCAGGGACGGGTAAGGGGTACGAGCAGTACTTC. Translating gives CASSSGTGKGYEQYF.

This clonotype was detected many times. This chain joins TRBV7-3 and TRBJ2-5; D is ambiguous. The CDR3 is made up of 13 amino acids. The germline CDR1 and CDR2 sequences are SGHTA and FQGTGA. V was trimmed by 2 bases and J by 5 bases, leaving 9 bases between them. CDR3 nucleotides: TGTGCCAGCAGCTTAGGTCCCGGGGAGACCCAGTACTTC. Translated, it gives CASSLGPGETQYF.

The table lists this clonotype with many counts. V usage is TRBV10-3 and J usage is TRBJ2-7, with TRBD1 identical over 9 bases. Trimming removed 4 bases from V and 3 bases from J; junction bases left unmatched: 13. Germline assignment: CDR1 ENHRY and CDR2 SYGVKD. The CDR3 is made up of 17 amino acids. DNA of the CDR3: TGTGCCATCAGTGTCCACCGGGGGACAGGGTACGGCTACGAGCAGTACTTC. This encodes CAISVHRGTGYGYEQYF.

This clonotype has at least ten counts. The chain is built from TRBV20-1 and TRBJ1-2; weak D call: TRBD1 (5 bases). The CDR3 is made up of 9 amino acids. The germline V gene has CDR1 DFQATT and CDR2 SNEGSKA (reference sequence). The CDR3 loop reads CRGGNGYTF. For the CDR3, the DNA is TGCAGGGGGGGGAATGGCTACACCTTC.

This clonotype was counted ten times or more. The J gene is TRBJ2-3, the V gene TRBV20-1, with D possibly matching TRBD1 (6 bases). This CDR3 is 16 amino acids long. From germline, CDR1 is DFQATT and CDR2 SNEGSKA (reference sequence). V gave up 5 bases and J gave up 0 bases, with 18 bases separating them. The CDR3 reads CSAPRGWGPSTDTQYF. CDR3 nucleotide sequence: TGCAGTGCTCCAAGGGGGTGGGGGCCTAGCACAGATACGCAGTATTTT.

Turning to this clonotype: It may be a read error: a sequence one base away is much more abundant. The chain recombines TRBV5-6 with TRBJ2-7; 12 nucleotides match TRBD1. Germline values: CDR1 SGHDT, CDR2 YYEEEE. With 2 bases clipped from V and 7 bases from J, the junction kept 13 bases outside the gene matches. CDR3 length equals 17 residues. CDR3 region: CASSLPGQGAPRREQYF. The CDR3 DNA sequence: TGTGCCAGCAGCTTACCGGGACAGGGGGCACCCCGTCGGGAGCAGTACTTC.

The rearrangement links TRBV11-1 to TRBJ2-1; 8 bases align to TRBD1. This CDR3 has 15 residues. Germline V gene data show CDR1 as SGHAT and CDR2 as FQDESV (reference sequence). Trimming cost V 6 bases and J 5 bases; bases outside gene matches: 9. CDR3 nucleotides: TGTGCCAGCAGTTTCCAGGGGGCGCCCGACAATGAGCAGTTCTTC. Amino acid sequence: CASSFQGAPDNEQFF.

With regard to this clonotype: A much larger clone lies one base from this, so it may be a read error. The CDR3 spells CASSLGRGSEDEQYF. The CDR3 DNA follows: TGTGCCAGCAGTTTAGGGCGGGGGAGCGAAGACGAGCAGTACTTC. The chain combines TRBV28 with TRBJ2-7; 7 nucleotides align to TRBD2. Germline V gene sequence: CDR1 MDHEN, CDR2 SYDVKM. V was pared by 2 bases and J by 5 bases, with 9 bases of the junction left unmatched. The CDR3 length is 15 residues.

This clonotype was found many times. Here the CDR3 DNA reads TGTGCCAGCAGCCCCACAGGGGAGTCGACCGTCGAGCAGTTCTTC. Protein product: CASSPTGESTVEQFF. This chain links TRBV3-1 with TRBJ2-1, with 7 bases that match TRBD1. Trimming took 4 bases from V and 10 from J; bases not matched to a gene: 13. Germline assignment: CDR1 LGHDT and CDR2 YNNKEL (reference sequence). The CDR3 has 15 residues.

This clonotype has a count of ten or more. The chain has TRBV20-1 and TRBJ1-3; 7 positions agree with TRBD1. The V and J ends lost 3 bases and 0 bases, in that order; junction bases with no gene match: 2. The CDR3 is 14 residues long. Germline CDR1 DFQATT, CDR2 SNEGSKA (reference sequence). Here the CDR3 DNA reads TGCAGTGCTAGTGAGGGGGCCTCTGGAAACACCATATATTTT. This encodes CSASEGASGNTIYF.